The following is a TCR beta chain sequence with its context. Its matching antigen is unknown. The data stem from a study of siplizumab effects on memory and regulatory T cells. Assay: immunoSEQ multiplex PCR; the TCRdb copy retains only in-frame clones and omits some. The table shows more than 85,000 clones, with more than 90% occurring only once. Study-wide findings and caveats: The naive T cell population seemed more diverse than memory cells and seemed a major contributor to the alloresponse. With siplizumab, mappable alloreactive CD4+ clones averaged 68.8% Treg-derived, versus 25% to 30% in controls. It was never confirmed that proliferating Tregs from siplizumab cultures were suppressive.

This CDR3 is 16 amino acids long. The germline gives CDR1 LGHNT, CDR2 FRNRAP. Germline trimming cut 6 bases from V and 4 bases from J; bases unmatched to any gene: 8. The receptor was derived from a human donor in good health. The chain is built from TRBV12-5 and TRBJ2-1; 11 bases match TRBD2. Material for sequencing was CD4+ T cells sorted from blood. CDR3 nucleotides: TGTGCTAGTGGCCTCCGACTAGCGGGACAATACAATGAGCAGTTCTTC. Translation gives CASGLRLAGQYNEQFF.